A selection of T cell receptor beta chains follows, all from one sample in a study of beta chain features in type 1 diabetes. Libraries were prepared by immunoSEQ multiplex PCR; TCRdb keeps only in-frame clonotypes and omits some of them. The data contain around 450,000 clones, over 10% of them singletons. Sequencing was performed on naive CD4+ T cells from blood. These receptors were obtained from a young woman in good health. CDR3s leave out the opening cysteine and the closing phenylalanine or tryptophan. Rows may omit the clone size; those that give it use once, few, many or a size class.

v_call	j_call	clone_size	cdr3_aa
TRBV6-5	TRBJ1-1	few	ASRTGGTAEAF
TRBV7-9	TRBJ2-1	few	ASSLNNGGQF
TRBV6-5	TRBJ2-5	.	ASSLGETQY
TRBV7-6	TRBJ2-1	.	ASSPGTRGRGNEQF
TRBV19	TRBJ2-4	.	ASSSRVSQY
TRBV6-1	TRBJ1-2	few	ASSVQGPANYGYT
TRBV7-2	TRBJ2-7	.	ASSRLVGEQY
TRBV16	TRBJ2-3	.	ASSQWSHSTDTQY
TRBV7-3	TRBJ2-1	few	ASSRTTGANEQF
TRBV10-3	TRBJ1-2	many	AISDRQYGYGYT
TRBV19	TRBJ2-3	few	ASSIGDDTDTQY
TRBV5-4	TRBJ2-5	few	ASSLRSGDLQETQY
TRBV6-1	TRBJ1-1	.	ASSVGIAEAF
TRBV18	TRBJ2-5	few	ASSPRKTGMETQY
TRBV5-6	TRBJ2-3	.	ASSAPGGTDTQY
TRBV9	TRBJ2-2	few	ASSVEVDTGELF
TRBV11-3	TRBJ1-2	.	ASSLDRPENGYT
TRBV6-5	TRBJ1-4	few	ASRLGRGEKLF
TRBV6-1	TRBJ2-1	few	ASSVTTSSYNEQF
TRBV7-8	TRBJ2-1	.	ASSLETSGYNEQF
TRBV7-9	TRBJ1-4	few	ASSPSSYATNEKLF
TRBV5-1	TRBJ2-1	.	ASSLRREGLHNEQF
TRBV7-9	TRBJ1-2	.	ASRWFYSSNYGYT
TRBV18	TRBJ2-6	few	ASSPPETWANVLT
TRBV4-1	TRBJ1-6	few	ASSQTRSPLH
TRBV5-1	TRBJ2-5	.	ASSLVGQGETQY
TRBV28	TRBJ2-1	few	ASSSRGAGYNEQF
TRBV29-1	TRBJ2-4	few	SAFGNIGVAKNIQY
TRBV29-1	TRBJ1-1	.	SAPGQPNTEAF
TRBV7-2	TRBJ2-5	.	ASSLGDSVRETQY
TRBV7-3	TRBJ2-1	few	ASSPVQGTYNEQF
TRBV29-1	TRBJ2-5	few	SGTGAEETQY
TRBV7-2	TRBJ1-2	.	ASSLARRGHGYT
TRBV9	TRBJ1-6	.	ASSQPGRLNSPLH
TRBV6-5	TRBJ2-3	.	ASSYQGTTDTQY
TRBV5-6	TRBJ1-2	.	ASSLNNYGYT
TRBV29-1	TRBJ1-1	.	SVLDGDTEAF
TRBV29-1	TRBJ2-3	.	SVNSRTSGGAADTQY
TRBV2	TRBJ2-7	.	ASTASSYEQY
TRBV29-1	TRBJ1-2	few	SVPTGAALGYT
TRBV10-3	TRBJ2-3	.	AISDPGLAGGTDTQY
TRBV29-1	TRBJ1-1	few	SVENPGGKDTEAF
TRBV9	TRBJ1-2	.	ASSASPYNYGYT
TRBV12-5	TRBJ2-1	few	ASGLTRVRMDEQF
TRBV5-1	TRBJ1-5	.	ASSLVGGQEAQH
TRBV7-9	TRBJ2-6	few	ASSITGGRANVLT
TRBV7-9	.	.	ATDRGIYEQY
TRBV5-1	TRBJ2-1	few	ASSLGSEYNEQF
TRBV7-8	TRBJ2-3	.	ASSLDGTGADTQY
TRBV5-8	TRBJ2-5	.	AGQRGGTQY
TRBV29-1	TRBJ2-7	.	SVGTGRFYEQY
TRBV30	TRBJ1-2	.	AWSIGRYGYT
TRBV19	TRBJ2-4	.	ASSIGGKAKNIQY
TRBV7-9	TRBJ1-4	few	ASSSSSGLNEKLF
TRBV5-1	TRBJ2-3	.	ASSRTGTGSSQVTQY
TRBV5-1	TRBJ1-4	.	ASSIPGQSEKLF